This TCR beta chain was observed in a study of shared clonotypes between healthy human individuals. This CDR3 has 13 amino acids. Germline trimming cut 6 bases from V and 6 bases from J; bases unmatched to any gene: 5. Germline CDR1 and CDR2: MNHNY and SVGAGI (reference sequence). The data were produced by immunoSEQ multiplex PCR, yet TCRdb's version contains in-frame clones alone and is incomplete. The table lists fewer than 200,000 clones, around 63% of them singletons. In the CD4+ fraction, cells were divided into CD45RA+ naive and CD45RA-negative memory subsets. Source material: memory CD4+ T cells sorted from blood. Subset: CD45RA-negative fraction. The genes are TRBV6-6 and TRBJ1-5, with TRBD1 matching 7 bases. This clonotype originated in a man younger than 45 in good health. CDR3 region: CASRTGVGQPQHF. The CDR3, as DNA: TGTGCCAGCAGAACAGGGGTGGGTCAGCCCCAGCATTTT.